The rows below give T cell receptor beta chains drawn from one sample of a study of cytomegalovirus exposure and HLA in healthy donors. Method: immunoSEQ multiplex PCR; TCRdb's copy keeps in-frame clones and lacks some. The sample lists 250,000 or so clones; roughly four fifths were seen once. Sequencing input: PBMCs. Receptors were obtained from an older woman in good health and CMV-seropositive. Each CDR3 is given with its conserved first and last residue. Each record gives: D gene, J gene, V gene, CDR3 protein. D genes are given only for firm matches.

D: .; J: TRBJ1-1; V: TRBV23-1; CDR3: CASSVWEYTEAFF
D: .; J: TRBJ1-1; V: TRBV5-1; CDR3: CASSLGQGSTEAFF
D: TRBD2; J: TRBJ2-1; V: TRBV4-1; CDR3: CASSQDTLAGNNEQFF
D: TRBD1; J: TRBJ2-2; V: TRBV6-1; CDR3: CASSVSGTGGTGELFF
D: .; J: TRBJ2-1; V: TRBV27; CDR3: CASSSPRLEPNEQFF
D: TRBD1; J: TRBJ1-2; V: TRBV11-2; CDR3: CASSSQDRGYYGYTF
D: TRBD2; J: TRBJ2-3; V: TRBV7-3; CDR3: CASSPRLAGGPDTQYF
D: TRBD1; J: TRBJ2-7; V: TRBV10-1; CDR3: CASSPEGTGAYEQYF
D: TRBD1; J: TRBJ1-2; V: TRBV28; CDR3: CASRSAGTGFGYTF
D: TRBD2; J: TRBJ2-1; V: TRBV7-3; CDR3: CASSLLAVSYNEQFF
D: .; J: TRBJ2-1; V: TRBV14; CDR3: CASSYNNEQFF
D: TRBD1; J: TRBJ1-2; V: TRBV18; CDR3: CASSPTGGGYGYTF
D: .; J: TRBJ2-5; V: TRBV6-5; CDR3: CASSYSGVKKETQYF
D: TRBD2; J: TRBJ2-3; V: TRBV9; CDR3: CASSSRGLAGLFRNTQYF
D: .; J: TRBJ2-6; V: TRBV9; CDR3: CASSVADFAGANVLTF
D: .; J: TRBJ1-2; V: TRBV30; CDR3: CASQPGDYGYTF
D: .; J: TRBJ1-5; V: TRBV7-9; CDR3: CSSSLVVGGVSQPQHF
D: .; J: TRBJ1-1; V: TRBV6-4; CDR3: CASSDLGGVNTEAFF
D: TRBD1; J: TRBJ1-1; V: TRBV14; CDR3: CASSLPGTALTEAFF
D: .; J: TRBJ2-7; V: TRBV6-5; CDR3: CASSYSRVEQYF
D: .; J: TRBJ2-7; V: TRBV6-6; CDR3: CASSYSGERAYEQYF
D: .; J: TRBJ2-1; V: TRBV19; CDR3: CASRPGLLNNEQFF
D: .; J: TRBJ2-5; V: TRBV5-4; CDR3: CASSLPRQGVETQYF
D: TRBD1; J: TRBJ2-5; V: TRBV12-5; CDR3: CASGIRDREETQYF
D: .; J: TRBJ1-4; V: TRBV9; CDR3: CASSPTGRENEKLFF
D: TRBD1; J: TRBJ1-5; V: TRBV27; CDR3: CASSWTGGSQPQHF
D: TRBD2; J: TRBJ2-5; V: TRBV5-1; CDR3: CASSLTSGKETQYF
D: .; J: TRBJ2-7; V: TRBV10-3; CDR3: CAISESGQRSSYEQYF
D: TRBD2; J: TRBJ2-3; V: TRBV6-1; CDR3: CASRYIAGGTDTQYF
D: .; J: TRBJ2-2; V: TRBV5-1; CDR3: CASSLGTPNTGELFF
D: .; J: TRBJ1-2; V: TRBV2; CDR3: CASRPSGVYGYGYTF
D: .; J: TRBJ1-5; V: TRBV6-1; CDR3: CASSDPRGGGPNQPQHF
D: TRBD1; J: TRBJ1-1; V: TRBV7-2; CDR3: CASSPRTGPSTAFF
D: .; J: TRBJ1-1; V: TRBV6-4; CDR3: CASREQPNTEAFF
D: TRBD2; J: .; V: TRBV5-1; CDR3: CASSPGGREGHYYSYEQYF
D: .; J: TRBJ1-3; V: TRBV5-4; CDR3: CASSLKGDTIYF
D: .; J: TRBJ1-1; V: TRBV2; CDR3: CASRAGVRNTEAFF
D: TRBD2; J: TRBJ2-3; V: TRBV19; CDR3: CASSIGRVIAGSDTQYF
D: .; J: TRBJ1-2; V: TRBV5-1; CDR3: CASSLGSGGIYGYTF
D: TRBD1; J: TRBJ1-2; V: TRBV28; CDR3: CASRLGYRGASGYTF
D: TRBD1; J: TRBJ1-5; V: TRBV5-1; CDR3: CASSAGTELHQPQHF
D: .; J: TRBJ2-3; V: TRBV6-4; CDR3: CASIGDAGTQYF
D: .; J: TRBJ1-3; V: TRBV28; CDR3: CASSYGHSSGNTIYF
D: TRBD2; J: TRBJ2-2; V: TRBV5-1; CDR3: CASHGGANTGELFF
D: .; J: TRBJ2-1; V: TRBV5-6; CDR3: CASSLANSYNEQFF
D: TRBD1; J: TRBJ1-5; V: TRBV5-1; CDR3: CASSEQGAPSQPQHF
D: .; J: TRBJ1-2; V: TRBV19; CDR3: CASSVDNLPPNYGYTF
D: .; J: TRBJ1-1; V: TRBV5-6; CDR3: CAGKTPGQLNTEAFF